This T cell receptor (beta chain) appears in the sequencing data of a study of cytomegalovirus exposure and HLA in healthy donors. Whole-study context: Counted in an early data release were roughly 87 million unique TCRs from HLA-typed donors.

Researchers ran the PCR with 60 Vbeta and 13 Jbeta primers. Clones were read by immunoSEQ multiplex PCR, and TCRdb kept only the in-frame ones, dropping some. The data show roughly 160,000 clones, with 80% seen just once and 1% held by the top ten. This clone is a singleton in its sample. Its ends do not fully match the called genes, so a read error is possible. The CDR3 covers 14 residues. CDR1 and CDR2 from the germline V gene are SEHNR and FQNEAQ (reference sequence). This rearrangement joins TRBV7-9 to TRBJ2-7; possibly TRBD1 for D (5 bases). The specimen was PBMCs. This TCR came from a woman in her fifties or sixties in good health and CMV-seropositive. CDR3 bases: TGTTCCAGCAGCTCGGGCAGGGTAGCCTACGAGCAGTACTTC. Protein: CSSSSGRVAYEQYF.